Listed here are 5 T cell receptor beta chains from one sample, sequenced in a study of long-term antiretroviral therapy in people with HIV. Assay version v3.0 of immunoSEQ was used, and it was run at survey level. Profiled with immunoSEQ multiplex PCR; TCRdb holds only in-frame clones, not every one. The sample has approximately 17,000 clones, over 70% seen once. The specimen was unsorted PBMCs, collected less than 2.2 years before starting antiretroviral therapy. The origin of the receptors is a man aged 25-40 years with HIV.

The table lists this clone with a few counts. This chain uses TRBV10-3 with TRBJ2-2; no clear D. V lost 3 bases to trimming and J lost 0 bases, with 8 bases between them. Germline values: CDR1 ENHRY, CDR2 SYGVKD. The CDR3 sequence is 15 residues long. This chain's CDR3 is CAISDDTSNTGELFF. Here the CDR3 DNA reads TGTGCCATCAGTGACGACACCTCGAACACCGGGGAGCTGTTTTTT.

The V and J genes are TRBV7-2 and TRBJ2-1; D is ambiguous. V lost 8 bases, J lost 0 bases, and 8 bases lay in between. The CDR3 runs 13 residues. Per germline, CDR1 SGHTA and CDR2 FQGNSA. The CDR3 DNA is TGTGCCAGCCGAGACATCTCCTACAATGAGCAGTTCTTC. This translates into CASRDISYNEQFF.

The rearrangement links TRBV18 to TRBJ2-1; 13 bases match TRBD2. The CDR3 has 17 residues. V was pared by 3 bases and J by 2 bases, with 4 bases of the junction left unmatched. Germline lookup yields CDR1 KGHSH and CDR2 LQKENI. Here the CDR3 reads CASSPRLAGGTYNEQFF. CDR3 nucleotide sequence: TGTGCCAGCTCACCCCGACTAGCGGGGGGCACCTACAATGAGCAGTTCTTC.

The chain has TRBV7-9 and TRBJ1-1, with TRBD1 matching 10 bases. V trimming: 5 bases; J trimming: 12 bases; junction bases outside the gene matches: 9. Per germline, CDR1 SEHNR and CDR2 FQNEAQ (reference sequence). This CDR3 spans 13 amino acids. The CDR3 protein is CASSAGQGTRTFF. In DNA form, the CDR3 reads TGTGCCAGCAGCGCGGGACAGGGGACGCGAACTTTCTTT.

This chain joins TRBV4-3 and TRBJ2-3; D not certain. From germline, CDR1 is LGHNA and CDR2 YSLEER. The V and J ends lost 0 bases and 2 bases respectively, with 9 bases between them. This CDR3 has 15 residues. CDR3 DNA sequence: TGCGCCAGCAGCCAAGATGCGGCTCTCACAGATACGCAGTATTTT. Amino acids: CASSQDAALTDTQYF.